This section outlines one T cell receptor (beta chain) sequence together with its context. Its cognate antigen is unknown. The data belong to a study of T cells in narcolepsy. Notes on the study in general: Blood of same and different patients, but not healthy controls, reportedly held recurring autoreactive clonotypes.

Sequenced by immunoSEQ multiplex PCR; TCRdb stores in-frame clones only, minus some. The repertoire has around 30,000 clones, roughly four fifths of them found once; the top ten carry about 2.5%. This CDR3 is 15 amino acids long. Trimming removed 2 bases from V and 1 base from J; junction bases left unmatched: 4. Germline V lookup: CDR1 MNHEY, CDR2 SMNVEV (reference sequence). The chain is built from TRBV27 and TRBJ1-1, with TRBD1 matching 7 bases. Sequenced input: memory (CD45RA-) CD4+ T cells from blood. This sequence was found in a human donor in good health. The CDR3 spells CASSLEGQANTEAFF. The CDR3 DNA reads TGTGCCAGCAGTTTAGAAGGACAGGCGAACACTGAAGCTTTCTTT.